This T cell receptor (beta chain) was found in a study of cytomegalovirus exposure and HLA in healthy donors. Study-wide results and caveats: For most TCR beta V segments, an earlier analysis put the productive rate at about 87% or about 30% of the time.

The PCR employed 60 Vbeta primers together with 13 Jbeta primers. Repertoires were generated with immunoSEQ multiplex PCR, while TCRdb's copy carries only in-frame clones and drops some. The data hold some 170,000 clones, with 65% to 75% observed a single time. This CDR3 is 14 amino acids long. CDR1 and CDR2 (germline): LNHDA, SQIVND (reference sequence). V shed 8 bases and J 6 bases; nucleotides not matched to a gene: 12. A remark on this clone: Antigen: not known.

The chain carries TRBV19 and TRBJ2-7, with 8 bases aligning to TRBD2. Sequencing was performed on PBMCs. This TCR derives from a human donor in good health. This CDR3 is CASGVAGSLVEQYF. The CDR3 DNA reads TGTGCCAGTGGGGTAGCGGGGAGTCTTGTCGAGCAGTACTTC.